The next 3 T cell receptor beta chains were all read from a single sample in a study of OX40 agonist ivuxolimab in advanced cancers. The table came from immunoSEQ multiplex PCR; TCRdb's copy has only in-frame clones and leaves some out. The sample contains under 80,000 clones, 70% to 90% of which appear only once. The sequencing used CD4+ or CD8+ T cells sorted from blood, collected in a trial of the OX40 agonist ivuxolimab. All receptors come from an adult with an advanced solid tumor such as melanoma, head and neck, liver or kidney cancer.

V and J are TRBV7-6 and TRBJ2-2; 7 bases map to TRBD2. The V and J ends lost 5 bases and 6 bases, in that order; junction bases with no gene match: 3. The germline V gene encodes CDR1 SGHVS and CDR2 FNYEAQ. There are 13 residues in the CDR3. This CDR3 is CASSLTSPGELFF. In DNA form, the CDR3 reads TGTGCCAGCAGCCTGACTAGCCCCGGGGAGCTGTTTTTT.

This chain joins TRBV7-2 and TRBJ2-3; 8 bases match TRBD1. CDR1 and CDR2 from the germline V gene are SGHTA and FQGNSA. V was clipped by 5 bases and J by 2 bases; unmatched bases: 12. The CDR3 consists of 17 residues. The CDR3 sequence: CASSASRDRIPTDTQYF. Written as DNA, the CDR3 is TGTGCCAGCAGCGCCTCCCGGGACAGGATCCCCACAGATACGCAGTATTTT.

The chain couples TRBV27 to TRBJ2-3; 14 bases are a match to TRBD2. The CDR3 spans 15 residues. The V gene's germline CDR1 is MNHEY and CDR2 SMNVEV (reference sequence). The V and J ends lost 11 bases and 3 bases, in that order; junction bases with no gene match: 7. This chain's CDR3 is CASGLAGGGTDTQYF. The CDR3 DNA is TGTGCCTCAGGACTAGCGGGAGGAGGTACAGATACGCAGTATTTT.